Shown below are 23 T cell receptor beta chains from a single sample sequenced in a study of early T cells in non-severe SARS-CoV-2 infection. TCRdb itself ran the 5' RACE reads through MiXCR, one entry per CDR3 protein. The data contain roughly 34,000 distinct CDR3 sequences, 5.5% to 7.5% of them singletons. What was sequenced was whole blood. These receptors originate from an adult who was a healthcare worker with PCR-confirmed SARS-CoV-2 infection or an uninfected control (not recorded which).

This clonotype was detected many times. The genes are TRBV6-2 or TRBV6-3 and TRBJ1-2; D is unresolved. Trimming stripped 0 bases from V and 4 bases from J, with 6 bases between. The V gene's germline CDR1 is MNHEY and CDR2 SVGEGT. The CDR3 is made up of 13 amino acids. The CDR3 sequence: CASSYSGSYGYTF. CDR3 sequence (DNA): TGTGCCAGCAGTTACTCCGGCAGCTATGGCTACACCTTC.

This clonotype has at least ten counts. The genes are TRBV9 and TRBJ2-5; 8 bases align to TRBD2. This CDR3 is built from 16 residues. Germline CDR1 SGDLS, CDR2 YYNGEE. V gave up 4 bases and J gave up 5 bases; unmatched junction bases: 13. The CDR3: CASSPKRGRGGETQYF. CDR3 DNA sequence: TGTGCCAGCAGCCCAAAGCGGGGGAGGGGAGGCGAGACCCAGTACTTC. The full variable domain, in which reference TRBV9 and TRBJ2-5 provide the parts outside the CDR3, is DSGVTQTPKHLITATGQRVTLRCSPRSGDLSVYWYQQSLDQGLQFLIQYYNGEERAKGNILERFSAQQFPDLHSELNLSSLELGDSALYFCASSPKRGRGGETQYFGPGTRLLVL.

The chain links TRBV7-8 to TRBJ2-5; 11 bases fit TRBD1. With 10 bases clipped from V and 3 bases from J, the junction kept 4 bases outside the gene matches. Germline assignment: CDR1 SGHVS and CDR2 FQNEAQ. This CDR3 region has 13 residues. CDR3 in DNA: TGTGCCACCGGACAGGGGGCCAAAGAGACCCAGTACTTC. This codes for CATGQGAKETQYF.

This clonotype was counted many times. This chain uses TRBV14 with TRBJ1-2; 7 bases map to TRBD1. Losses at the gene ends were 4 bases for V and 4 bases for J; bases not matched to a gene: 3. The germline V gene has CDR1 SGHDN and CDR2 FVKESK. The CDR3 length is 13 residues. CDR3 region: CASSRQGVYGYTF. In nucleotides, the CDR3 is TGTGCCAGCAGCCGGCAGGGGGTCTATGGCTACACCTTC.

Ten or more counts support this clonotype. Here the CDR3 DNA reads TGTGCCAGCTCACCTACAGACTCCAACTATGGCTACACCTTC. It yields the protein CASSPTDSNYGYTF. The chain employs TRBV18 and TRBJ1-2; D gene uncertain. This CDR3 is 14 amino acids long. Trimming stripped 3 bases from V and 2 bases from J, with 10 bases between. Per germline, CDR1 KGHSH and CDR2 LQKENI.

This clonotype was counted many times. V is TRBV6-5 and J is TRBJ1-1, with TRBD1 matching over 7 bases. V shed 6 bases, J shed 6 bases, and the junction held 10 bases outside the gene matches. Looked up from germline, CDR1 is MNHEY and CDR2 is SVGAGI. There are 14 residues in the CDR3. CDR3 sequence reads: CASSARQGLPEAFF. The CDR3 DNA reads TGTGCCAGCAGCGCCAGACAGGGTTTACCTGAAGCTTTCTTT.

This clonotype was seen repeatedly, ten times or more. The chain uses TRBV30 and TRBJ2-1; D perhaps matches TRBD1 (6 bases). Between the trimmed V and J ends, which lost 3 bases and 2 bases, there was a span of 11 bases. The CDR3 runs 14 residues. CDR1 and CDR2 (germline): GTSNPN, SVGIG (reference sequence). CDR3 loop: CAWSQGSTYNEQFF. The CDR3 coding sequence is TGTGCCTGGAGCCAGGGGAGTACCTACAATGAGCAGTTCTTC.

The gene calls are TRBV5-1 and TRBJ1-2, with D possibly matching TRBD1 (6 bases). V lost 4 bases and J 0 bases, leaving 10 bases between the germline ends. There are 14 residues in the CDR3. The germline V gene encodes CDR1 SGHRS and CDR2 YFSETQ. Here the CDR3 reads CASSPQGSNYGYTF. CDR3 coding DNA: TGCGCCAGCAGCCCGCAGGGGTCTAACTATGGCTACACCTTC.

J is TRBJ2-3 and V is TRBV12-3 or TRBV12-4; 9 positions match TRBD2. The CDR3 is 16 residues long. Losses at the gene ends were 5 bases for V and 0 bases for J; bases not matched to a gene: 6. The CDR3 loop reads CASSTRAGGSTDTQYF. The CDR3 DNA is TGTGCCAGCAGTACAAGAGCGGGGGGCAGCACAGATACGCAGTATTTT.

This chain connects TRBV19 to TRBJ2-1; 7 bases match TRBD1. V was pared by 3 bases and J by 0 bases, with 5 bases of the junction left unmatched. The CDR3 loop spans 16 amino acids. Germline CDR1 and CDR2: LNHDA and SQIVND (reference sequence). The CDR3 loop is CASSIAGTASYNEQFF. CDR3 nucleotides: TGTGCCAGTAGTATCGCCGGGACAGCCTCCTACAATGAGCAGTTCTTC.

The rearrangement joins TRBV12-3 or TRBV12-4 to TRBJ1-1; no clear D gene. This CDR3 has 13 amino acids. V was shortened by 4 bases and J by 1 base, with 7 bases between the two germline ends. CDR3 DNA sequence: TGTGCCAGCAGTTCTCGGGCGAACACTGAAGCTTTCTTT. Encoded protein: CASSSRANTEAFF.

The sample holds many counts of this clonotype. This chain joins TRBV5-6 and TRBJ1-3; D gene ambiguous. The CDR3 consists of 15 residues. In germline, CDR1 is SGHDT, CDR2 YYEEEE. Trimming removed 4 bases from V and 0 bases from J, with 11 bases in between. CDR3 sequence reads: CASSLKVYSGNTIYF. In DNA, the CDR3 is TGTGCCAGCAGCCTAAAAGTTTACTCTGGAAACACCATATATTTT. Filled out from reference TRBV5-6 and TRBJ1-3, the complete variable domain reads DAGVTQSPTHLIKTRGQQVTLRCSPKSGHDTVSWYQQALGQGPQFIFQYYEEEERQRGNFPDRFSGHQFPNYSSELNVNALLLGDSALYLCASSLKVYSGNTIYFGEGSWLTVV.

The table lists this clonotype with many counts. The V call is TRBV20-1, the J call TRBJ2-7, with 15 bases that match TRBD2. Germline V gene lookup returns CDR1 DFQATT and CDR2 SNEGSKA (reference sequence). This CDR3 comprises 15 residues. The V and J ends lost 6 bases and 1 base, in that order; junction bases with no gene match: 4. The DNA of the CDR3 is TGCAGTGCAGGGACTAGCGGGGGGTCGTCCTACGAGCAGTACTTC. Residues: CSAGTSGGSSYEQYF.

The table lists this clonotype with many counts. V gene TRBV12-3 or TRBV12-4 combines with J gene TRBJ1-6; D uncertain. Trimming stripped 5 bases from V and 7 bases from J, with 12 bases between. This CDR3 contains 14 residues. CDR3 residues: CASSLRVGNSPLHF. CDR3 coding DNA: TGTGCCAGCAGTCTTAGGGTAGGGAATTCACCCCTCCACTTT.

This clonotype showed up many times. The chain joins TRBV27 to TRBJ2-7; 8 nucleotides agree with TRBD1. Germline trimming cut 5 bases from V and 6 bases from J; bases unmatched to any gene: 15. Germline-derived CDR1 and CDR2 are MNHEY and SMNVEV (reference sequence). This CDR3 has 16 residues. The DNA for the CDR3 is TGTGCCAGCAGTCTTGACGGACAGGGCGAATGGGGCGAGCAGTACTTC. Its protein is CASSLDGQGEWGEQYF.

There are many counts of this clonotype. The CDR3: CASSFLGTGTNEKLFF. DNA for the CDR3: TGTGCCAGCAGTTTCCTCGGGACCGGGACTAATGAAAAACTGTTTTTT. The V call is TRBV28, the J call TRBJ1-4; D possibly corresponds to TRBD1 (5 bases). CDR1 and CDR2 (germline): MDHEN, SYDVKM. The V end was cut by 3 bases, the J end by 2 bases, with 13 bases between. CDR3 length: 16 amino acids.

This clonotype appeared many times. This rearrangement joins TRBV6-4 to TRBJ2-5; 7 bases are shared with TRBD1. Germline CDR1 is MRHNA and CDR2 is SNTAGT. The CDR3 runs to 14 residues. J was trimmed by 6 bases and V by 5 bases; bases with no gene match: 9. The CDR3 spells CASSLTGDLKTQYF. The CDR3 nucleotides read TGTGCCAGCAGTCTCACAGGGGATTTAAAGACCCAGTACTTC.

This clonotype was counted once. The genes are TRBV7-8 and TRBJ1-5, with a tentative D call TRBD1 (6 bases). Deletions cut 1 base from V and 5 bases from J, with 9 bases between. This CDR3 is built from 14 residues. Germline V gives CDR1 SGHVS, CDR2 FQNEAQ. The CDR3 sequence: CASSLVGGDQPQHF. CDR3 coding DNA: TGTGCCAGCAGCTTAGTAGGGGGGGATCAGCCCCAGCATTTT.

Ten or more counts support this clonotype. The CDR3 coding sequence is TGTGCCAGCAGCCCCGTCTCTCCGGGGGGGAGTATGCAGTATTTT. Protein product: CASSPVSPGGSMQYF. V gene TRBV11-2 combines with J gene TRBJ2-3; 8 positions match TRBD2. This CDR3 region has 15 residues. The germline CDR1 and CDR2 sequences are SGHAT and FQNNGV. V shed 5 bases and J 11 bases; nucleotides not matched to a gene: 15.

This clonotype came up many times. The DNA for the CDR3 is TGTGCTAGTGGTTTGGGTCAGGGGAACACTGAAGCTTTCTTT. This sequence encodes CASGLGQGNTEAFF. The chain combines TRBV12-5 with TRBJ1-1, with a weak D call TRBD1 (5 bases). The germline gives CDR1 LGHNT, CDR2 FRNRAP. This CDR3 is 14 amino acids long. V was cut by 1 base and J by 1 base, with 7 bases left in between.

This clonotype was picked up many times. V is TRBV28 and J is TRBJ2-6, with D hard to call. Germline CDR1 MDHEN, CDR2 SYDVKM. The CDR3 sequence is 15 residues long. V was cut by 2 bases and J by 0 bases, with 5 bases left in between. The CDR3 DNA is TGTGCCAGCAGTTTAGGAAGCTCTGGGGCCAACGTCCTGACTTTC. Translating it yields CASSLGSSGANVLTF. The full variable domain, with the rest looked up from reference TRBV28 and TRBJ2-6, is DVKVTQSSRYLVKRTGEKVFLECVQDMDHENMFWYRQDPGLGLRLIYFSYDVKMKEKGDIPEGYSVSREKKERFSLILESASTNQTSMYLCASSLGSSGANVLTFGAGSRLTVL.

The sample holds many counts of this clonotype. Mismatch with germline at one junction end may stem from a read error. V and J are TRBV10-3 and TRBJ1-2; D remains unclear. The CDR3 is 14 residues long. The germline CDR1 and CDR2 sequences are ENHRY and SYGVKD. The chain's CDR3 is CAISESTTNSGYTF. CDR3 coding DNA: TGTGCCATCAGTGAGTCGACCACAAACTCTGGCTACACCTTC.

This clonotype was seen at least ten times. This chain uses TRBV11-2 with TRBJ2-1, with D perhaps TRBD1 or TRBD2 (6 bases each). The CDR3 is 11 residues long. Germline CDR1 reads SGHAT; CDR2 reads FQNNGV. V dropped 7 bases and J dropped 9 bases, with 10 bases sitting between them. The CDR3 nucleotides are TGTGCCAGCAAAGGGGGAGGTGAGCAGTTCTTC. Translated: CASKGGGEQFF.